These T cell receptor beta chains were read from a single sample in a study of T-cell reconstitution after alpha-beta-depleted transplantation in children. In TCRdb, the PCR reads were re-called with MiXCR into one record per CDR3 protein. Among 200,000 to 250,000 distinct CDR3 sequences, roughly a tenth were seen once, and the ten largest hold about 28%. The specimen comprised PBMCs, sampled before TCRalphabeta/CD19-depleted stem cell transplant. The receptors come from a child under two years old with acute myeloid leukemia, due to receive a stem cell transplant. CDR3s include the opening cysteine and the closing phenylalanine or tryptophan. Each record gives: J gene, D gene, clone size, CDR3 length, V gene, CDR3 DNA, CDR3 protein. A D gene is named only where the DNA matches it firmly. Part of the rows lack a size; the others show once, few, many or a class for expanded clones.

TRBJ1-4 | - | once | 15 | TRBV11-2 | TGTGCCAGCAGCTTAGGCCTTTCCTTTAATGAAAAACTGTTTTTT | CASSLGLSFNEKLFF
TRBJ2-1 | - | many | 15 | TRBV7-2 | TGTGCCAGCAGCTTAGACAGGGCTATCTACAATGAGCAGTTCTTC | CASSLDRAIYNEQFF
TRBJ2-7 | - | many | 14 | TRBV20-1 | TGCAGTGCTAGTCAGGGTCTTAGAACGTACGAGCAGTACTTC | CSASQGLRTYEQYF
TRBJ2-1 | - | many | 13 | TRBV7-9 | TGTGCCAGCAGTTCGTACAGGGTCGGTGAGCAGTTCTTC | CASSSYRVGEQFF
TRBJ1-1 | - | many | 12 | TRBV29-1 | TGCAGCTTCAGGGATGAGGGCACTGAAGCTTTCTTT | CSFRDEGTEAFF
TRBJ1-4 | TRBD1 | few | 15 | TRBV7-9 | TGTGCCAGCAGCGGCCGGACAGGAGATAATGAAAAACTGTTTTTT | CASSGRTGDNEKLFF
TRBJ2-3 | - | many | 13 | TRBV20-1 | TGCAGTGCTAGAGATGAATGGACAGATACGCAGTATTTT | CSARDEWTDTQYF
TRBJ2-3 | TRBD2 | - | 21 | TRBV14 | TGTGCCAGCAGCCACGCTCGGGGCGGGAGGGCCCTACTACTTAGCACAGATACACAGTATTTT | CASSHARGGRALLLSTDTQYF
TRBJ2-7 | - | many | 14 | TRBV30 | TGTGCCTGGAGTCGCTACGGTGGGGCCTACGAGCAGTACTTC | CAWSRYGGAYEQYF
TRBJ1-2 | - | many | 13 | TRBV20-1 | TGCAGCAGCCCCGGGACAAACGACTATGGCTACACCTTC | CSSPGTNDYGYTF
TRBJ2-5 | - | many | 14 | TRBV20-1 | TGCAGTGCTAGAGGGGCGAGCGAAGGAGAGACCCAGTACTTC | CSARGASEGETQYF
TRBJ2-7 | - | many | 13 | TRBV20-1 | TGCAGTGCTTCGGACTACTTCTCCTACGAGCAGTACTTC | CSASDYFSYEQYF
TRBJ2-1 | - | many | 17 | TRBV5-5 | TGTGCCAGCAGCTTGGACGGGACCCTGGGCTCCTACAATGAGCAGTTCTTC | CASSLDGTLGSYNEQFF
TRBJ2-1 | TRBD2 | few | 13 | TRBV12-3/TRBV12-4 | TGTGCTGGCGGGGGGAGCTCCTACAATGAGCAGTTCTTC | CAGGGSSYNEQFF
TRBJ2-7 | - | many | 16 | TRBV7-8 | TGTGCCAGCAGCTTAGTGGGCTTCCTGAGCTCCTACGAGCAGTACTTC | CASSLVGFLSSYEQYF
TRBJ1-1 | - | many | 13 | TRBV7-9 | TGTGCCAGCAGTTATGACAGAAACACTGAAGCTTTCTTT | CASSYDRNTEAFF
TRBJ2-1 | - | many | 15 | TRBV5-4 | TGTGCCAGCAGCTTGGGGCTAGCGAGGGGGGATGAGCAGTTCTTC | CASSLGLARGDEQFF
TRBJ2-1 | - | many | 14 | TRBV6-2/TRBV6-3 | TGTGCCAGCAGGTCCGGGACGGCCTACAATGAGCAGTTCTTC | CASRSGTAYNEQFF
TRBJ2-1 | - | many | 14 | TRBV18 | TGTGCCAGCTCACCCCGGGACGGACCCAATGAGCAGTTCTTC | CASSPRDGPNEQFF
TRBJ2-7 | - | many | 16 | TRBV10-2 | TGCGCCAGCAGTTTCCCCGGTGGGCAGGGAATGTACGAGCAGTACTTC | CASSFPGGQGMYEQYF
TRBJ1-6 | - | many | 12 | TRBV12-3/TRBV12-4 | TGTGCCAGCAGTCGACAGAATTCACCCCTCCACTTT | CASSRQNSPLHF
TRBJ1-5 | - | many | 10 | TRBV5-6 | TGTGCCAGCAATGTCCAGCCCCAGCATTTT | CASNVQPQHF
TRBJ2-1 | TRBD1 | - | 11 | TRBV7-2 | TGTGCCAGCAGCTCGAGGACAGGGCAGTTCTTC | CASSSRTGQFF
TRBJ1-1 | - | many | 14 | TRBV20-1 | TGCAGTGCTCGAGAGGATCGGCGGGGAACTGAAGCTTTCTTT | CSAREDRRGTEAFF
TRBJ1-2 | - | many | 14 | TRBV12-3/TRBV12-4 | TGTGCCAGCAGACGACTCCGGGACGGCCCAGACTACACCTTC | CASRRLRDGPDYTF
TRBJ2-1 | - | many | 18 | TRBV5-1 | TGCGCCAGCAGCTTCGGCGCCAGGAATCTAGCAAGGGACAATGAGCAGTTCTTC | CASSFGARNLARDNEQFF
TRBJ2-7 | TRBD1 | - | 14 | TRBV18 | TGTGCCAGCCGGCCGGGACAGGGGGTCTACGAGCAGTACTTC | CASRPGQGVYEQYF
TRBJ1-6 | - | many | 14 | TRBV7-6 | TGTGCCAGCAGCTATGGACGGTCGAATTCACCCCTCCACTTT | CASSYGRSNSPLHF
TRBJ1-1 | - | many | 15 | TRBV11-3 | TGTGCCAGCAGCTTAGAGGGCAGGGTAGGACCTGAAGCTTTCTTT | CASSLEGRVGPEAFF
TRBJ1-2 | - | many | 13 | TRBV5-4 | TGTGCCAGCACCATACGGGGGGAGGGCGGCTACACCTTC | CASTIRGEGGYTF
TRBJ2-7 | TRBD1 | many | 13 | TRBV20-1 | TGCAGTGCTAGGAGACAGGGGATTTACGAGCAGTACTTC | CSARRQGIYEQYF
TRBJ1-2 | - | many | 15 | TRBV20-1 | TGCAGTGCTAGAACGGGGGACTTCAATGCGCGTGGCTACACCTTC | CSARTGDFNARGYTF
TRBJ2-7 | - | few | 14 | TRBV12-3/TRBV12-4 | TGTGCCAGCAGTATAGTCCTTCGGTCGGGTGAGCAGTACTTC | CASSIVLRSGEQYF
TRBJ2-7 | - | many | 13 | TRBV5-1 | TGCGCCAGCAGCTTAAGTAGTTTCTACGAGCAGTACTTC | CASSLSSFYEQYF
TRBJ2-3 | TRBD2 | - | 16 | TRBV20-1 | TGCAGTGCCAGGACAGGACTAGCGGGAGGTACAGATACGCAGTATTTT | CSARTGLAGGTDTQYF
TRBJ2-4 | - | - | 14 | TRBV12-3/TRBV12-4 | TGTGCCAGCAGTTTAGGGCAGGACTCCACCATTCAGTACTTC | CASSLGQDSTIQYF
TRBJ2-1 | TRBD1 | many | 16 | TRBV7-2 | TGTGCCAGCAGCGCTTCGAGGGACAGGGGTTCCAATGAGCAGTTCTTC | CASSASRDRGSNEQFF
TRBJ1-3 | - | many | 16 | TRBV5-1 | TGCGCCAGCAGCGCAGACGTTCAGGGCGGAGGAAACACCATATATTTT | CASSADVQGGGNTIYF
TRBJ1-2 | - | many | 13 | TRBV6-1 | TGTGCCAGCAGTGTGAGGCAGGACTATGGCTACACCTTC | CASSVRQDYGYTF
TRBJ2-2 | - | many | 14 | TRBV29-1 | TGCAGCGTTGACAGGGGTGGGAACACCGGGGAGCTGTTTTTT | CSVDRGGNTGELFF
TRBJ2-5 | - | many | 14 | TRBV7-9 | TGTGCCAGCAGACCAAGGGCGGGAATGGAGACCCAGTACTTC | CASRPRAGMETQYF
TRBJ2-1 | - | - | 12 | TRBV29-1 | TGCAGCGTTGGGGTGGTTTACAATGAGCAGTTCTTC | CSVGVVYNEQFF
TRBJ2-5 | TRBD2 | many | 16 | TRBV5-1 | TGCGCCAGCGGCCGGGGACTAGCGGGGGGAAAAGAGACCCAGTACTTC | CASGRGLAGGKETQYF
TRBJ2-7 | TRBD2 | many | 13 | TRBV5-5 | TGTGCCAGCAGCTTGACTAGCGCCTACGAGCAGTACTTC | CASSLTSAYEQYF
TRBJ2-2 | - | - | 15 | TRBV5-1 | TGCGCCAGCACAAAAGGGACACCTCGCACCGGGGAGCTGTTTTTT | CASTKGTPRTGELFF
TRBJ2-5 | TRBD2 | - | 17 | TRBV20-1 | TGCAGTGCCAGACGCGACAAGGAGGCGGGGAGGGGAGAGACCCAGTACTTC | CSARRDKEAGRGETQYF
TRBJ2-7 | - | many | 14 | TRBV5-1 | TGCGCCAGCAGCTTTTGGGACGGATCCTACGAGCAGTACTTC | CASSFWDGSYEQYF
TRBJ1-4 | - | - | 15 | TRBV4-2 | TGTGCCAGCAGCCCCCCGGGGACACCGGATGAAAAACTGTTTTTT | CASSPPGTPDEKLFF
TRBJ2-1 | TRBD2 | many | 15 | TRBV5-5 | TGTGCCAGCAGCTTGTACCCGGGAGGGATGAATGAGCAGTTCTTC | CASSLYPGGMNEQFF
TRBJ2-7 | - | many | 15 | TRBV5-1 | TGCGCCAGCAGCGGCCGGGACGGCCTCTCCTACGAGCAGTACTTC | CASSGRDGLSYEQYF
TRBJ2-3 | - | many | 14 | TRBV20-1 | TGCAGTGGAATTGGGAGCGGGAGCACAGATACGCAGTATTTT | CSGIGSGSTDTQYF
TRBJ1-1 | - | few | 13 | TRBV30 | TGTGCCTGGAGGTACGGACATGTGGCTGAAGCTTTCTTT | CAWRYGHVAEAFF
TRBJ2-5 | TRBD2 | - | 15 | TRBV15 | TGTGCCACCAGCAGAGATCGTGCGGGAGAAGAGACCCAGTACTTC | CATSRDRAGEETQYF
TRBJ2-1 | - | many | 15 | TRBV7-9 | TGTGCCAGCAGCTTACCAGGGAGCTCCTACAATGAGCAGTTCTTC | CASSLPGSSYNEQFF
TRBJ1-1 | TRBD1 | many | 14 | TRBV29-1 | TGCAGCGCAAGGACAGGGGGCGAAAACACTGAAGCTTTCTTT | CSARTGGENTEAFF
TRBJ1-2 | TRBD1 | many | 15 | TRBV30 | TGTGCCTGGAGTGTACAGAGGGGGCCCAACTATGGCTACACCTTC | CAWSVQRGPNYGYTF
TRBJ2-1 | TRBD1 | many | 13 | TRBV10-3 | TGTGCCACCGAGGGGGCGTCGAGCAATGAGCAGTTCTTC | CATEGASSNEQFF